This TCR beta chain appears in the sequencing data of a study of T cell responses to AZD1222 COVID-19 vaccine. For the study at large: Pooled in the analysis were second doses at about 4 or about 12 weeks.

Assay used: immunoSEQ multiplex PCR; TCRdb lists only in-frame clones, some missing. The table records under 95,000 clones, around 89% of them present only once. Overall study results and limits: Among AZD1222 vaccinees, only five or six were seropositive at baseline. Without day 14 samples, only post-peak T cell repertoires were studied.

The CDR3 extends over 11 amino acids. Germline loops: CDR1 SGHTA, CDR2 FQGNSA. The V end was cut by 5 bases, the J end by 8 bases, with 7 bases between. On this clone itself: Its matching antigen is unknown.

Sample: peripheral blood, taken on day 0 of AZD1222 vaccination. The chain is built from TRBV7-2 and TRBJ2-1; no firm D call. The TCR comes from an adult in good health. The DNA of the CDR3 is TGTGCCAGCAGCCAAAACCATGAGCAGTTCTTC. This sequence encodes CASSQNHEQFF.